This T cell receptor (beta chain) was identified in a study of T-cell memory formation after mild COVID-19. Regarding the study as a whole: There were some responding clones in pre-infection memory, which suggested that cross-reactive memory had joined.

Barcoded TCR alpha and TCR beta cDNA libraries with UMIs came from 5'RACE using constant-segment primers. TCRdb reprocessed the 5' RACE reads with MiXCR, giving one entry per CDR3 protein. The table includes 350,000 to 500,000 distinct CDR3 sequences, roughly 20% detected once. A word on this clonotype: Its antigen is still unknown.

Germline V lookup: CDR1 SGHKS, CDR2 YYEKEE (reference sequence). V lost 4 bases and J lost 4, with 11 bases in between. This CDR3 is built from 13 residues. The chain links TRBV5-5 to TRBJ1-1; D not certain. This receptor was identified in an adult woman who had mild COVID-19 (a few samples of this study predate the infection). Cell type and time point are not known. Input material: PBMCs or a T cell subset sorted from them (not recorded which). The CDR3 coding sequence is TGTGCCAGCAGCCCTGAGTATGGCACTGAAGCTTTCTTT. Encoded protein: CASSPEYGTEAFF.